The 10 T cell receptor beta chains given below trace back to one sample, sequenced in a study of patients and donors after allogeneic stem cell transplantation. TCRdb analysed the RT-PCR reads with MiXCR anew, one entry per CDR3 protein. There are 25,000 or so distinct CDR3 sequences in the sample; over 7% occur only once, and roughly 50% lies in the top ten. The sequenced sample was blood, either unsorted or a sorted T cell fraction (not recorded which). All receptors come from a human donor who was either an allogeneic HSCT recipient or a stem cell or donor lymphocyte infusion donor (not recorded which). It is not recorded whose cells these are; they may come from a transplant donor.

This clonotype was observed many times. V usage is TRBV12-3 or TRBV12-4 and J usage is TRBJ1-6; D not certain. The germline V and J ends were trimmed by 0 bases and 0 bases, with 9 bases remaining between them. The CDR3 spans 17 residues. CDR3 protein: CASSLASGSSYNSPLHF. In DNA, the CDR3 is TGTGCCAGCAGTTTAGCGTCCGGGAGCTCCTATAATTCACCCCTCCACTTT.

Ten or more counts support this clonotype. The chain joins TRBV6-5 to TRBJ2-3; 9 nucleotides match TRBD1. With 4 bases clipped from V and 1 base from J, the junction kept 3 bases outside the gene matches. Germline V lookup: CDR1 MNHEY, CDR2 SVGAGI. The CDR3 consists of 15 residues. The CDR3 DNA is TGTGCCAGCAGTTGGTGGGACAGGGGCACAGATACGCAGTATTTT. Translated, it gives CASSWWDRGTDTQYF.

This clonotype appeared a few times. CDR3 sequence: CASSPTSASRDTQYF. The CDR3 DNA follows: TGTGCCAGCTCACCAACCTCAGCTAGCCGGGATACGCAGTATTTT. J is TRBJ2-3 and V is TRBV18, with D tentatively TRBD2 (5 bases). V lost 2 bases and J 6 bases, leaving 15 bases between the germline ends. The germline gives CDR1 KGHSH, CDR2 LQKENI. The CDR3 sequence is 15 residues long.

This clonotype was seen at least ten times. J is TRBJ2-4 and V is TRBV4-2, with TRBD1 matching 8 bases. CDR3 length equals 15 residues. With 2 bases clipped from V and 9 bases from J, the junction kept 9 bases outside the gene matches. Germline lookup yields CDR1 LGHNA and CDR2 YNFKEQ. The CDR3 DNA reads TGTGCCAGCAGCCAAAACGCCAGGGGGCAAGGCATTCAGTACTTC. Encoded protein: CASSQNARGQGIQYF.

This clonotype was seen repeatedly, ten times or more. V and J are TRBV29-1 and TRBJ1-2; D gene uncertain. From germline, CDR1 is SQVTM and CDR2 ANQGSEA. V lost 0 bases and J lost 4, with 18 bases in between. The CDR3 loop spans 16 amino acids. The CDR3 bases are TGCAGCGTTGAAGATTCACAGCGCGTGGCAGGCTATGGCTACACCTTC. Translated, it gives CSVEDSQRVAGYGYTF. Full variable domain (rest looked up from reference TRBV29-1 and TRBJ1-2): SAVISQKPSRDICQRGTSLTIQCQVDSQVTMMFWYRQQPGQSLTLIATANQGSEATYESGFVIDKFPISRPNLTFSTLTVSNMSPEDSSIYLCSVEDSQRVAGYGYTFGSGTRLTVV.

This clonotype is judged medium-sized. The J gene is TRBJ2-5, the V gene TRBV7-9; D may match TRBD1 or TRBD2 (5 bases each). From germline, CDR1 is SEHNR and CDR2 FQNEAQ (reference sequence). The CDR3 consists of 15 residues. V gave up 5 bases and J gave up 5 bases, with 18 bases separating them. In DNA form, the CDR3 reads TGTGCCAGCAGCCGCATTGGGACCCCCTCGGAGACCCAGTACTTC. As protein: CASSRIGTPSETQYF.

This clonotype has a handful of counts. This chain connects TRBV7-2 to TRBJ2-5, with D unresolved. Germline V gene sequence: CDR1 SGHTA, CDR2 FQGNSA. This CDR3 has 15 residues. Trimming took 1 base from V and 5 from J, leaving 14 bases between them. Written as DNA, the CDR3 is TGTGCCAGCAGCTTAGGTCCCACCGACTGGGAGACCCAGTACTTC. It encodes CASSLGPTDWETQYF.

At least ten counts were recorded for this clonotype. The chain links TRBV29-1 to TRBJ2-3, with D perhaps TRBD1 (5 bases). The V end lost 5 bases, the J end lost 2 bases, and 11 bases lay between the germline ends. The V gene's germline CDR1 is SQVTM and CDR2 ANQGSEA. The CDR3 has 13 amino acids. The CDR3 region has the DNA TGCAGCGTTTCCGAGACAGCCACAGATACGCAGTATTTT. Its protein is CSVSETATDTQYF.

A note on this clonotype: This could be a read error, since a much larger clone is one nucleotide away. V gene TRBV2 combines with J gene TRBJ2-3; a possible D gene is TRBD2 (5 bases). The CDR3 is made up of 14 amino acids. Germline V gene lookup returns CDR1 SNHLY and CDR2 FYNNEI. V lost 6 bases and J 6 bases, leaving 16 bases between the germline ends. The CDR3, as DNA: TGTGCCAGCAGGGAGAGCGGTTCTGAGGATACGCAGTATTTT. Its translation is CASRESGSEDTQYF.

This clonotype has a count of ten or more. This chain uses TRBV24-1 with TRBJ1-2; D remains unclear. Per germline, CDR1 KGHDR and CDR2 SFDVKD. The CDR3 is 11 residues long. Trimming shortened V by 3 bases and J by 5 bases, and 3 bases separated the two germline ends. Here the CDR3 reads CATSDKYGYTF. The CDR3 DNA sequence: TGTGCCACCAGTGATAAGTATGGCTACACCTTC.